This is a list of T cell receptor beta chains from one sample in a study of CD8 T cells in Susac syndrome. From the immunoSEQ multiplex PCR reads, TCRdb called clonotypes with MiXCR, one entry per CDR3 protein. The sample carries roughly 100,000 distinct CDR3 sequences, around 96% recorded once. The sample comprised CD8+ T cells from PBMCs. The receptor set was obtained from a human donor with Susac syndrome. The CDR3 runs from the conserved cysteine through the conserved F or W. The D gene is left open where the match is weak. Clone sizes are given selectively: once, few, many, or a class where the clone is expanded.

V	size	J	D	CDR3	DNA
TRBV9	.	TRBJ2-2	.	CASSVGRRNTGELFF	TGTGCCAGCAGCGTAGGGAGGAGGAACACCGGGGAGCTGTTTTTT
TRBV10-3	.	TRBJ1-2	.	CAISDPEGYGYTF	TGTGCCATCAGTGATCCCGAGGGCTATGGCTACACCTTC
TRBV30	.	TRBJ2-1	TRBD2	CAWSSSGLDEQFF	TGTGCCTGGAGTTCCTCCGGACTAGATGAGCAGTTCTTC
TRBV6-1	.	TRBJ2-7	.	CASSATVVGYEQYF	TGTGCCAGCAGTGCAACGGTAGTTGGCTACGAGCAGTACTTC
TRBV20-1	.	TRBJ2-7	TRBD1	CSARQGGYEQYF	TGCAGTGCTCGACAGGGCGGTTACGAGCAGTACTTC
TRBV6-5	once	TRBJ2-7	.	CASSYRSQAGAEQYF	TGTGCCAGCAGTTACCGATCACAGGCCGGGGCCGAGCAGTACTTC
TRBV4-3	.	TRBJ1-5	TRBD1	CASSQDGTGDQPQHF	TGCGCCAGCAGCCAAGATGGGACAGGGGATCAGCCCCAGCATTTT
TRBV15	.	TRBJ1-1	.	CATSLDDTEAFF	TGTGCCACCAGCCTCGACGACACTGAAGCTTTCTTT
TRBV4-2	once	TRBJ2-7	TRBD1	CASSQESGQGAYEQYF	TGTGCCAGCAGCCAAGAGTCCGGACAGGGAGCCTACGAGCAGTACTTC
TRBV7-2	.	TRBJ1-2	.	CASSLNRGDYGYTF	TGTGCCAGCAGCTTAAATCGGGGGGACTATGGCTACACCTTC
TRBV30	.	TRBJ1-5	.	CAWSVPGPNQPQHF	TGTGCCTGGAGTGTACCGGGACCCAATCAGCCCCAGCATTTT
TRBV2	.	TRBJ2-7	.	CASSPDGSYEQYF	TGTGCCAGCAGCCCCGACGGCTCCTACGAGCAGTACTTC
TRBV30	once	TRBJ1-2	TRBD1	CAWYRDRVAGYGYTF	TGTGCCTGGTACCGGGACAGGGTCGCCGGCTATGGCTACACCTTC
TRBV6-2/TRBV6-3	.	TRBJ2-4	.	CASSYGTIQYF	TGTGCCAGCAGTTACGGGACCATTCAGTACTTC
TRBV12-3/TRBV12-4	.	TRBJ2-5	.	CASSVGHGGETQYF	TGTGCCAGCAGTGTCGGACATGGGGGGGAGACCCAGTACTTC
TRBV20-1	.	TRBJ2-2	TRBD2	CSAPGSSGEAGELFF	TGCAGTGCTCCCGGTAGTAGCGGGGAGGCCGGGGAGCTGTTTTTT
TRBV27	.	TRBJ2-7	TRBD2	CASSLREGAPYEQYF	TGTGCCAGCAGTTTACGGGAGGGTGCGCCCTACGAGCAGTACTTC
TRBV5-1	.	TRBJ1-4	.	CASRTGEKLFF	TGCGCCAGCAGAACGGGCGAAAAACTGTTTTTT
TRBV30	.	TRBJ2-3	.	CAWSPKTSTDTQYF	TGTGCCTGGAGCCCCAAAACTAGCACAGATACGCAGTATTTT
TRBV4-1	.	TRBJ1-6	.	CASSQVIFSPLHF	TGCGCCAGCAGCCAAGTCATCTTCTCACCCCTCCACTTT
TRBV29-1	.	TRBJ1-4	.	CSVMFTGGGEKLFF	TGCAGCGTTATGTTCACCGGGGGAGGAGAAAAACTGTTTTTT
TRBV7-8	.	TRBJ1-2	.	CASSPGRSLHYGYTF	TGTGCCAGCAGCCCGGGGCGCAGTTTGCACTATGGCTACACCTTC
TRBV25-1	.	TRBJ2-1	.	CASSSGWEQFF	TGTGCCAGCAGTAGCGGATGGGAGCAGTTCTTC
TRBV5-1	.	TRBJ1-4	.	CASSLDLDGEKLFF	TGCGCCAGCAGCTTGGACCTAGACGGTGAAAAACTGTTTTTT
TRBV3-1	.	TRBJ2-2	.	CASSQDGANTGELFF	TGTGCCAGCAGCCAAGATGGGGCGAACACCGGGGAGCTGTTTTTT
TRBV5-4	.	TRBJ2-7	.	CASSLGPQSYEQYF	TGTGCCAGCAGCTTGGGACCTCAGTCCTACGAGCAGTACTTC
TRBV3-1	few	TRBJ1-1	.	CASSLEGTEAFF	TGTGCCAGCAGCTTAGAGGGGACTGAAGCTTTCTTT
TRBV9	once	TRBJ1-6	.	CASSVVGSYSPLHF	TGTGCCAGCAGCGTGGTGGGGTCCTATTCACCCCTCCACTTT
TRBV7-2	once	TRBJ2-3	.	CASSLTRAADTQYF	TGTGCCAGCAGCTTAACCAGGGCGGCAGATACGCAGTATTTT
TRBV30	.	TRBJ2-7	TRBD1	CAWSGQGLRYEQYF	TGTGCCTGGAGTGGACAGGGGTTAAGGTACGAGCAGTACTTC
TRBV6-2/TRBV6-3	.	TRBJ2-1	.	CASSLRTTEITPEFF	TGTGCCAGCAGCCTAAGGACGACGGAGATCACCCCCGAGTTCTTC
TRBV25-1	once	TRBJ1-4	TRBD1	CASSGQGDEKLFF	TGTGCCAGCAGTGGACAGGGCGATGAAAAACTGTTTTTT
TRBV27	.	TRBJ1-2	TRBD1	CASSPVAGGYGYTF	TGTGCCAGCAGTCCCGTCGCAGGGGGCTATGGCTACACCTTC
TRBV7-2	.	TRBJ2-3	TRBD2	CASSPGLAGILTDTQYF	TGTGCCAGCAGCCCCGGACTAGCGGGTATACTCACAGATACGCAGTATTTT
TRBV10-3	.	TRBJ2-7	.	CAISSDRAYEQYF	TGTGCCATCAGTTCAGACAGAGCCTACGAGCAGTACTTC
TRBV29-1	.	TRBJ1-2	.	CSVERQGNGYTF	TGCAGCGTTGAAAGGCAGGGCAATGGCTACACCTTC
TRBV28	.	TRBJ2-7	.	CASSLVTGGEQYF	TGTGCCAGCAGTTTGGTCACAGGTGGCGAGCAGTACTTC
TRBV9	few	TRBJ2-3	.	CASSVDGAAGEWDTQYF	TGTGCCAGCAGCGTAGATGGCGCCGCCGGGGAGTGGGATACGCAGTATTTT
TRBV20-1	.	TRBJ1-2	TRBD1	CSARDTGDYGYTF	TGCAGTGCTAGGGATACAGGGGACTATGGCTACACCTTC
TRBV4-3	.	TRBJ1-5	TRBD1	CASSQDGQGANQPQHF	TGCGCCAGCAGCCAAGACGGACAGGGGGCGAATCAGCCCCAGCATTTT
TRBV5-1	.	TRBJ1-1	.	CASSLRIDSEAFF	TGCGCCAGCAGCTTGAGGATCGACAGTGAAGCTTTCTTT
TRBV6-5	.	TRBJ1-4	.	CASSRMVATNEKLFF	TGTGCCAGCAGTCGCATGGTTGCAACTAATGAAAAACTGTTTTTT
TRBV3-1	.	TRBJ2-1	TRBD1	CASSQVGQGIHNEQFF	TGTGCCAGCAGCCAAGTGGGACAGGGTATCCACAATGAGCAGTTCTTC
TRBV28	.	TRBJ1-6	.	CASSPLRAGSPLHF	TGTGCCAGCAGTCCCTTAAGGGCGGGTTCACCCCTCCACTTT
TRBV7-2	.	TRBJ1-6	.	CASSLNGGGNSPLHF	TGTGCCAGCAGCTTAAACGGGGGCGGGAATTCACCCCTCCACTTT
TRBV9	.	TRBJ2-1	TRBD2	CASSFRTSGGSEQFF	TGTGCCAGCAGCTTTAGGACTAGCGGGGGCAGTGAGCAGTTCTTC
TRBV20-1	.	TRBJ2-7	.	CSAREDSREQYF	TGCAGTGCTAGAGAAGACAGTCGCGAGCAGTACTTC
TRBV5-6	.	TRBJ2-2	.	CASSPDLAGELFF	TGTGCCAGCAGCCCCGACCTAGCCGGGGAGCTGTTTTTT
TRBV4-1	.	TRBJ1-1	.	CASSRKGVGNTEAFF	TGCGCCAGCAGCCGAAAGGGGGTGGGGAACACTGAAGCTTTCTTT
TRBV25-1	.	TRBJ1-6	.	CASSVHGLVDSPLHF	TGTGCCAGCAGTGTCCATGGACTGGTAGATTCACCCCTCCACTTT
TRBV15	.	TRBJ2-2	TRBD1	CATSFTRTGTGELFF	TGTGCCACCAGCTTCACTCGGACAGGGACCGGGGAGCTGTTTTTT